This T cell receptor (beta chain) was retrieved from a study of blood T cells in healthy people across ages. On the study more broadly: T cells yielded about one barcoded beta molecule per two cells through template switching.

Study-level points and caveats: Fewer expanded clones and more diversity marked long-lived versus aged donors. In the absence of known donor CMV status, changes in expanded clonotypes were possibly confounded.

The CDR3 is 16 amino acids. V gave up 5 bases and J gave up 0 bases, with 16 bases separating them. Germline V CDR1 and CDR2: MNHEY, SVGAGI. Together with a sample-barcoded 5' primer, a J-beta primer mix was included in a second PCR lasting about 7 to 11 cycles. TCRdb called the 5' RACE reads again in MiXCR, with one record for every CDR3 protein. The data hold fewer than 2,000,000 distinct CDR3 sequences, with around 40% observed a single time. Concerning this clonotype itself: The antigen remains unidentified.

The chain recombines TRBV6-5 with TRBJ1-1; the D gene is possibly TRBD1 (6 bases). The sample taken for sequencing was blood. The clonotype was recovered from a human donor in good health. The CDR3 spells CASSVHRDGVNTEAFF. The CDR3 DNA follows: TGTGCCAGCAGTGTACACAGGGACGGGGTGAACACTGAAGCTTTCTTT.